This passage covers 30 T cell receptor beta chains from one sample sequenced in a study of blood T cells in healthy people across ages. Using a J-beta primer mix together with a sample-barcoded 5' primer, a second PCR was run for about 6 to 12 cycles. TCRdb processed the 5' RACE reads anew with MiXCR; each CDR3 protein has one entry. The sample yields about 670,000 distinct CDR3 sequences, over 40% seen once. The sequencing sample was made of blood. The receptor set was obtained from a woman of 80 years or more in good health.

This rearrangement joins TRBV7-2 to TRBJ1-2, with 8 bases matching TRBD1. Trimming cost V 1 base and J 7 bases; bases outside gene matches: 11. Germline CDR1 is SGHTA and CDR2 is FQGNSA. The CDR3 loop spans 16 amino acids. CDR3 nucleotides: TGTGCCAGCAGCTTAGAACCCGGTGGACAGGGTGGTGGCTACACCTTC. Protein product: CASSLEPGGQGGGYTF.

This chain connects TRBV20-1 to TRBJ2-3, with a weak D call TRBD2 (5 bases). The CDR3 sequence is 14 residues long. Germline V gene lookup returns CDR1 DFQATT and CDR2 SNEGSKA (reference sequence). Trimming left V 2 bases short and J 2 bases short, with 11 bases between. CDR3 residues: CSARSGVFTDTQYF. The DNA for the CDR3 is TGCAGTGCTAGATCCGGGGTCTTCACAGATACGCAGTATTTT.

The chain uses TRBV20-1 and TRBJ2-6, with D tentatively TRBD1 (6 bases). V was clipped by 1 base and J by 0 bases, with 13 bases between them. The CDR3 contains 17 residues. Germline CDR1 reads DFQATT; CDR2 reads SNEGSKA (reference sequence). CDR3 bases: TGCAGTGCTAGAGCTCCAAGGGGGAGCTCTGGGGCCAACGTCCTGACTTTC. Protein product: CSARAPRGSSGANVLTF.

This clonotype was recorded many times. The CDR3: CASSASWGNNSPLHF. The CDR3 DNA sequence: TGTGCCAGCAGCGCATCATGGGGAAATAATTCACCCCTCCACTTT. The genes are TRBV7-9 and TRBJ1-6, with D uncertain. Per the germline V gene, CDR1 is SEHNR and CDR2 is FQNEAQ (reference sequence). Trimming stripped 5 bases from V and 5 bases from J, with 13 bases between. This CDR3 spans 15 amino acids. The full variable domain, with the rest looked up from reference TRBV7-9 and TRBJ1-6, is DTGVSQNPRHKITKRGQNVTFRCDPISEHNRLYWYRQTLGQGPEFLTYFQNEAQLEKSRLLSDRFSAERPKGSFSTLEIQRTEQGDSAMYLCASSASWGNNSPLHFGNGTRLTVT.

The V and J genes are TRBV28 and TRBJ2-5; D gene unclear. Trimming took off 6 bases at V and 11 bases at J, with 28 bases between the two ends. The germline gives CDR1 MDHEN, CDR2 SYDVKM. The CDR3 loop spans 16 amino acids. The CDR3 region is CASSNRFAFTLTEQYF. The CDR3, as DNA: TGTGCCAGCAGCAATCGGTTTGCGTTTACCCTTACTGAGCAGTACTTC.

In regard to this clonotype: A read error may explain this, as a much larger clone is one base away. This chain uses TRBV10-3 with TRBJ2-1; D unresolved. Looked up from germline, CDR1 is ENHRY and CDR2 is SYGVKD. The CDR3 runs to 12 residues. CDR3 sequence reads: CTISESSNEQFF. The CDR3 DNA reads TGTACCATCAGTGAGTCGAGCAATGAGCAGTTCTTC.

This clonotype came up many times. This chain uses TRBV3-1 with TRBJ1-6; D remains unclear. CDR1 LGHDT and CDR2 YNNKEL come from the germline V gene (reference sequence). With 1 base removed from V and 11 bases from J, the gap between germline ends came to 15 bases. This CDR3 comprises 15 residues. The CDR3 reads CASSQVSGPGAPLHF. The CDR3 region has the DNA TGTGCCAGCAGCCAAGTATCCGGACCTGGGGCACCCCTCCACTTT.

This rearrangement joins TRBV15 to TRBJ2-7, with 7 bases matching TRBD1. This CDR3 is 15 amino acids long. From germline, CDR1 is LNHNV and CDR2 YYDKDF (reference sequence). V dropped 6 bases and J dropped 2; count of bases not matched to a gene: 10. The CDR3 is CATSPGGQLTYEQYF. Written as DNA, the CDR3 is TGTGCCACCAGTCCTGGGGGACAGTTGACCTACGAGCAGTACTTC.

This clonotype has just one count. The chain employs TRBV29-1 and TRBJ2-7; 13 bases agree with TRBD2. The J call could be wrong; TRBJ2-5 is a better fit for the DNA end. The CDR3 is 13 amino acids. From germline, CDR1 is SQVTM and CDR2 ANQGSEA. CDR3 nucleotides: TGCAGCGTCACACTAGCGGGAGGGGAGACCCAGTACTTC. This encodes CSVTLAGGETQYF.

The chain combines TRBV5-1 with TRBJ1-6; 7 positions agree with TRBD1. Germline values: CDR1 SGHRS, CDR2 YFSETQ. The CDR3 contains 14 residues. After removal of 4 bases from V and 11 bases from J, the junction contained 9 bases not matched to a gene. CDR3 residues: CASSGTANEAPLHF. The CDR3 DNA reads as TGCGCCAGCAGCGGGACAGCTAACGAGGCACCCCTCCACTTT. Together with reference TRBV5-1 and TRBJ1-6, the CDR3 gives the full variable domain: KAGVTQTPRYLIKTRGQQVTLSCSPISGHRSVSWYQQTPGQGLQFLFEYFSETQRNKGNFPGRFSGRQFSNSRSEMNVSTLELGDSALYLCASSGTANEAPLHFGNGTRLTVT.

This clonotype was picked up many times. This chain joins TRBV29-1 and TRBJ2-1; no clear D. V was trimmed by 3 bases and J by 7 bases, leaving 13 bases between them. Per the germline V gene, CDR1 is SQVTM and CDR2 is ANQGSEA. The CDR3 has 13 amino acids. The CDR3, as DNA: TGCAGCGTTGATTTGGCCCCTACTAATGAGCAGTTCTTC. Translation gives CSVDLAPTNEQFF.

V usage is TRBV5-5 and J usage is TRBJ2-7, with 7 nucleotides matching TRBD1. Germline V lookup: CDR1 SGHKS, CDR2 YYEKEE (reference sequence). The CDR3 length is 13 residues. The J segment lost 3 bases and the V segment lost 6 bases, leaving 6 bases of the junction unmatched. The CDR3 DNA reads TGTGCCAGCATCACCGCAGGGGGCTACGAGCAGTACTTC. The encoded protein is CASITAGGYEQYF.

Ten or more counts support this clonotype. The rearrangement uses TRBV12-3 or TRBV12-4 and TRBJ2-1, with TRBD2 identical over 7 bases. The trim removed 8 bases at V and 3 bases at J, leaving 10 bases unmatched. This CDR3 contains 15 residues. CDR3 protein: CASWTLAGGYNEQFF. CDR3 nucleotides: TGTGCCAGCTGGACCTTAGCGGGTGGCTACAATGAGCAGTTCTTC.

This clonotype was picked up a small number of times. The V call is TRBV7-8, the J call TRBJ2-7; 7 bases are a match to TRBD2. The junction had 3 bases not matched to a gene; V was cut back by 1 base and J by 6 bases. CDR3 length: 13 amino acids. CDR1 is SGHVS, CDR2 FQNEAQ, per germline. The CDR3: CASSLGTRGEQYF. The CDR3 DNA is TGTGCCAGCAGCTTAGGGACTAGGGGCGAGCAGTACTTC.

This clonotype was recorded at least ten times. The V gene is TRBV24-1, the J gene TRBJ2-3; a possible D gene is TRBD1 (6 bases). Germline CDR1 KGHDR, CDR2 SFDVKD. The CDR3 spans 14 residues. V shed 10 bases and J shed 4 bases, with 17 bases lying between them. CDR3 nucleotide sequence: TGTGCCACGTCCAGGGGCCCACCTCCAGATACGCAGTATTTT. Protein product: CATSRGPPPDTQYF.

This chain connects TRBV2 to TRBJ2-4; perhaps TRBD2 as D (5 bases). The germline CDR1 and CDR2 sequences are SNHLY and FYNNEI. CDR3 size: 15 residues. Deletions cut 6 bases from V and 0 bases from J, with 12 bases between. The CDR3 DNA is TGTGCCAGCAGCGCGGACGGGATAGCCAAAAACATTCAGTACTTC. This codes for CASSADGIAKNIQYF.

About this clonotype itself: The junction does not match germline at one end; this may be a read error. The gene calls are TRBV6-5 and TRBJ2-3; no clear D. CDR3 length: 15 residues. CDR1 is MNHEY, CDR2 SVGAGI, per germline. CDR3 loop: CASSYSYGSTNTQCF. The CDR3 DNA reads TGTGCCAGCAGTTACTCCTATGGAAGCACAAATACGCAGTGTTTT.

This clonotype came up a few times. This rearrangement joins TRBV24-1 to TRBJ1-2, with 7 nucleotides matching TRBD1. This CDR3 region has 11 residues. Looked up from germline, CDR1 is KGHDR and CDR2 is SFDVKD. The J segment lost 3 bases and the V segment lost 9 bases, leaving 0 bases of the junction unmatched. The CDR3 reads CATGTDYGYTF. Here the CDR3 DNA reads TGTGCCACCGGGACAGACTATGGCTACACCTTC.

This clonotype has only a few counts. A single base separates this from a much larger clone, so it may be a read error. The rearrangement links TRBV28 to TRBJ2-7, with 8 nucleotides matching TRBD1. Germline CDR1 is MDHEN and CDR2 is SYDVKM. The V segment lost 5 bases and the J segment 7 bases; nucleotides outside the gene matches: 13. This CDR3 is built from 15 residues. CDR3 sequence (DNA): TGTGCCAGCAGTCTCCCGACAGGGGCCTACAATGAGCAGTACTTC. It codes for CASSLPTGAYNEQYF.

The sample holds many counts of this clonotype. The rearrangement uses TRBV6-1 and TRBJ2-3, with 10 nucleotides matching TRBD1. Germline CDR1 MNHNS, CDR2 SASEGT. With 2 bases clipped from V and 1 base from J, the junction kept 6 bases outside the gene matches. The CDR3 contains 17 residues. CDR3 in DNA: TGTGCCAGCAGTGAACGGGACAGGGGATGGGGCACAGATACGCAGTATTTT. It encodes CASSERDRGWGTDTQYF.

This clonotype was counted ten times or more. J is TRBJ2-1 and V is TRBV12-3 or TRBV12-4, with TRBD2 matching 13 bases. This CDR3 has 13 residues. V lost 8 bases, J lost 8 bases, and 3 bases stayed unmatched. CDR3 loop: CASGLAGVYEQFF. CDR3 nucleotide sequence: TGTGCCAGCGGACTAGCGGGAGTCTATGAGCAGTTCTTC.

This clonotype occurred a few times. This chain uses TRBV19 with TRBJ2-1, with a possible D match to TRBD1 (6 bases). Germline V gene sequence: CDR1 LNHDA, CDR2 SQIVND (reference sequence). The CDR3 is made up of 13 amino acids. V was pared by 5 bases and J by 10 bases, with 15 bases between. This CDR3 is CASSLGSQGEQFF. CDR3 nucleotides: TGTGCCAGTAGTCTGGGCTCCCAGGGGGAGCAGTTCTTC.

The V gene is TRBV11-1, the J gene TRBJ1-4; no clear D. The CDR3 is 15 residues long. The V gene lost 5 bases and the J gene lost 6 bases, with 16 bases spanning the gap. CDR1 SGHAT and CDR2 FQDESV come from the germline V gene (reference sequence). CDR3 DNA: TGTGCCAGCAGCCCCGGACCGGGAAGCGATGAAAAACTGTTTTTT. It translates to CASSPGPGSDEKLFF. The full variable domain, in which reference TRBV11-1 and TRBJ1-4 provide the parts outside the CDR3, is EAEVAQSPRYKITEKSQAVAFWCDPISGHATLYWYRQILGQGPELLVQFQDESVVDDSQLPKDRFSAERLKGVDSTLKIQPAELGDSAMYLCASSPGPGSDEKLFFGSGTQLSVL.

Remarks on this clonotype: This may stem from a read error, because a much larger clone lies one nucleotide away. V usage is TRBV25-1 and J usage is TRBJ2-1, with 7 bases lining up with TRBD2. The V segment lost 4 bases and the J segment 8 bases; nucleotides outside the gene matches: 8. Germline CDR1 reads MGHDK; CDR2 reads SYGVNS. This CDR3 region has 14 residues. The CDR3 loop is CASSGAGRIHEQFF. The CDR3 DNA reads as TGTGCCAGCAGTGGAGCCGGGAGGATCCATGAGCAGTTCTTC.

The chain combines TRBV11-1 with TRBJ2-3; 10 nucleotides align to TRBD2. V shed 5 bases and J 3 bases; nucleotides not matched to a gene: 17. The germline gives CDR1 SGHAT, CDR2 FQDESV (reference sequence). This CDR3 has 19 amino acids. CDR3 sequence (DNA): TGTGCCAGCAGCCGCTCCGGACTAGCGGACGGGGATCGGACAGATACGCAGTATTTT. It codes for CASSRSGLADGDRTDTQYF.

The chain is built from TRBV28 and TRBJ2-2; tentative D call: TRBD2 (5 bases). CDR1 is MDHEN and CDR2 is SYDVKM in the germline V gene. The CDR3 is 15 residues long. The CDR3 is CTTQTRRTNTGELFF. CDR3 DNA: TGTACCACCCAAACTAGGAGGACGAACACCGGGGAGCTGTTTTTT.

The chain combines TRBV12-3 or TRBV12-4 with TRBJ1-5, with a possible D match to TRBD1 (5 bases). This CDR3 region has 14 residues. Between the trimmed V and J ends, which lost 5 bases and 4 bases, there was a span of 12 bases. CDR3 in DNA: TGTGCCAGCAGTGCAGGGATTTTTAATCAGCCCCAGCATTTT. Its protein product is CASSAGIFNQPQHF.

The chain couples TRBV20-1 to TRBJ2-5, with 7 bases matching TRBD2. Germline V gene sequence: CDR1 DFQATT, CDR2 SNEGSKA (reference sequence). This CDR3 spans 13 amino acids. V lost 1 base and J lost 5; bases outside the gene matches: 4. The CDR3 region is CSARVAGAETQYF. The CDR3 bases are TGCAGTGCTAGAGTAGCGGGCGCGGAGACCCAGTACTTC.

The chain combines TRBV5-1 with TRBJ2-1; 10 nucleotides line up with TRBD2. V dropped 0 bases and J dropped 6; count of bases not matched to a gene: 9. This CDR3 contains 17 residues. The germline CDR1 and CDR2 sequences are SGHRS and YFSETQ. The CDR3, as DNA: TGCGCCAGCAGCTTGGGGATAGCGGGAGGTCGACTCAATGAGCAGTTCTTC. Protein sequence: CASSLGIAGGRLNEQFF.

The CDR3, as DNA: TGTGCCAGCAGGGATCCTCCCGGGAGCATGAACACTGAAGCTTTCTTT. Translation: CASRDPPGSMNTEAFF. V and J are TRBV6-2 or TRBV6-3 and TRBJ1-1, with no clear D. The length of the CDR3 is 16 residues. V gave up 6 bases and J gave up 0 bases, with 17 bases separating them. Germline V CDR1 and CDR2: MNHEY, SVGEGT.